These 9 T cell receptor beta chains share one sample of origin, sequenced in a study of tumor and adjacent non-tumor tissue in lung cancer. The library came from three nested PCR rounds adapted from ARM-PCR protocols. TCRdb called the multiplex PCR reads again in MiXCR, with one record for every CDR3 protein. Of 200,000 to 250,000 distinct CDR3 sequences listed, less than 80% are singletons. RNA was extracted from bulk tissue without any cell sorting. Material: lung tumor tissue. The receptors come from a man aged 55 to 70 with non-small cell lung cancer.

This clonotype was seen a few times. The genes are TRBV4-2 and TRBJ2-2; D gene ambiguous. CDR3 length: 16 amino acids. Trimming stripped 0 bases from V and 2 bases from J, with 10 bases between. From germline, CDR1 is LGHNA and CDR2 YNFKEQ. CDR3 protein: CASSQDGGTNTGELFF. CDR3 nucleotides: TGTGCCAGCAGCCAAGACGGTGGCACCAACACCGGGGAGCTGTTTTTT.

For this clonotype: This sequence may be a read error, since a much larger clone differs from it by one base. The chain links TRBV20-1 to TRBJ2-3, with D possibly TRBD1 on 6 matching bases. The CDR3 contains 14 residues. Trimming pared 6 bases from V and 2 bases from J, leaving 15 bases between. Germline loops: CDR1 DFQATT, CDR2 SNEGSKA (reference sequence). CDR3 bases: TGCAGTGCCAAAGATCAGGGGAACACAGATACGCAGTATTTT. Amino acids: CSAKDQGNTDTQYF.

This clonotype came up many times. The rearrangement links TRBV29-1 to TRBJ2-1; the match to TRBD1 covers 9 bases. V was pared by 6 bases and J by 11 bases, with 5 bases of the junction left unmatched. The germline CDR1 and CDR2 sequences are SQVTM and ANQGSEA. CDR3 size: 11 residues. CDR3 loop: CSVRQGEQQFF. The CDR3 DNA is TGCAGCGTCAGACAGGGGGAACAGCAGTTCTTC.

The CDR3 loop reads CASSSYRAYEQYF. The CDR3 nucleotides read TGTGCCAGCAGTTCGTACAGGGCCTACGAGCAGTACTTC. V is TRBV28 and J is TRBJ2-7; D may be TRBD1 (6 bases). Trimming stripped 4 bases from V and 2 bases from J, with 9 bases between. The V gene's germline CDR1 is MDHEN and CDR2 SYDVKM. This CDR3 has 13 amino acids. The full variable domain, completed using reference TRBV28 and TRBJ2-7, is DVKVTQSSRYLVKRTGEKVFLECVQDMDHENMFWYRQDPGLGLRLIYFSYDVKMKEKGDIPEGYSVSREKKERFSLILESASTNQTSMYLCASSSYRAYEQYFGPGTRLTVT.

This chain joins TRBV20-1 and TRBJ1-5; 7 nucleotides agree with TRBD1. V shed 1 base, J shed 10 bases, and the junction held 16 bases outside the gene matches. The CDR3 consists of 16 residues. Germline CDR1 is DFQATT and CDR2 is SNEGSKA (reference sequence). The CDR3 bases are TGCAGTGCTAGAGCTAGGACAGGCCATAGCAATAAACCCCAGCATTTT. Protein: CSARARTGHSNKPQHF.

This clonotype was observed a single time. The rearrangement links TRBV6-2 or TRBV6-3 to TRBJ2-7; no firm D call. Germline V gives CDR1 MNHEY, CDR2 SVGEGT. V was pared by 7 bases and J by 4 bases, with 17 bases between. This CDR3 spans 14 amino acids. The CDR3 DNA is TGTGCCAGCAAGGGTATTAGGTCGCTTTACGAGCAGTACTTC. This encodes CASKGIRSLYEQYF.

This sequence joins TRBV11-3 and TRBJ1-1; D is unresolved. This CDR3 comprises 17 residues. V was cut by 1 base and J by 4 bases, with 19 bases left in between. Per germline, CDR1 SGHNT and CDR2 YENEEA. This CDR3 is CASSLGHLTSYSTEAFF. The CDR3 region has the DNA TGTGCCAGCAGCTTAGGACACCTTACTTCGTACAGCACTGAAGCTTTCTTT.

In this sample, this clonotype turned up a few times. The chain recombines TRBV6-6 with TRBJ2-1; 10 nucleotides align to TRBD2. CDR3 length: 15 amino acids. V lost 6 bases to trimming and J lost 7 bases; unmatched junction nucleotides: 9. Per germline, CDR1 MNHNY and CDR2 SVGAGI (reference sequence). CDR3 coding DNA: TGTGCCAGCAGAGCGCCGGGACTAGCGTCTAATGAGCAGTTCTTC. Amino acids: CASRAPGLASNEQFF.

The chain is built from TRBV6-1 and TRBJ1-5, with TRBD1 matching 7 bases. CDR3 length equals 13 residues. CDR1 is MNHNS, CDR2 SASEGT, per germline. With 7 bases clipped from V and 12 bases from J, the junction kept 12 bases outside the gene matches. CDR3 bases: TGTGCCAGCACTACAGGGGAACCGCTCGTCCAGCATTTT. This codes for CASTTGEPLVQHF.